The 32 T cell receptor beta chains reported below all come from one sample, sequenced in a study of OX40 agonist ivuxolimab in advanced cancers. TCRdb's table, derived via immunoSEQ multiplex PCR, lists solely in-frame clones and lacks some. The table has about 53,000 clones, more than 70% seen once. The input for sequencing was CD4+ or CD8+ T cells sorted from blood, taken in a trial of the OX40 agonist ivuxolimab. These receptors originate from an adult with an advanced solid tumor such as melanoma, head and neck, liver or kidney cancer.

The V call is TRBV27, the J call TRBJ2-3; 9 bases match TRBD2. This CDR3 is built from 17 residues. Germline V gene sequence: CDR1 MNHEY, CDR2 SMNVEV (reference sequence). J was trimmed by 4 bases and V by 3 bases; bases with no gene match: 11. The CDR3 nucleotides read TGTGCCAGCAGTTTGGGGCTAGCGGGGCCGGGGGCAGATACGCAGTATTTT. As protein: CASSLGLAGPGADTQYF.

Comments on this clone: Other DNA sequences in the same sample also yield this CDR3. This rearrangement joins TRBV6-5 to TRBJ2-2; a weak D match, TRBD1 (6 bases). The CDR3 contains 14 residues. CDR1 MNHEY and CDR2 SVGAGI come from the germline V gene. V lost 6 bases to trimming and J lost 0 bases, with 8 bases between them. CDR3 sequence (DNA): TGTGCCAGCAGGCGGACAGCGAACACCGGGGAGCTGTTTTTT. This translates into CASRRTANTGELFF.

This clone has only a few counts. CDR3 sequence reads: CASSSPGASGNTIYF. CDR3 sequence (DNA): TGTGCCAGCAGTTCCCCAGGGGCCTCTGGAAACACCATATATTTT. V gene TRBV6-5 combines with J gene TRBJ1-3; a possible D gene is TRBD1 (6 bases). V shed 4 bases and J shed 0 bases, with 10 bases lying between them. Looked up from germline, CDR1 is MNHEY and CDR2 is SVGAGI. This CDR3 is 15 amino acids long.

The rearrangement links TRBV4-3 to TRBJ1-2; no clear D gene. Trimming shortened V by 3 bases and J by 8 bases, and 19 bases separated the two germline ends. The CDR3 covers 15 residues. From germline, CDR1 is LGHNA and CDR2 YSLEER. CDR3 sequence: CASSQDYDIRGGYTF. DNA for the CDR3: TGCGCCAGCAGCCAGGACTACGACATCCGCGGGGGCTACACCTTC.

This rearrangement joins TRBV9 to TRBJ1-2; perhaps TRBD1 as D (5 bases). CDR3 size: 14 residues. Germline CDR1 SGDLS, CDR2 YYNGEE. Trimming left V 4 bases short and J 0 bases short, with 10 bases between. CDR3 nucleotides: TGTGCCAGCAGCCGTACGGACACTAACTATGGCTACACCTTC. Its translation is CASSRTDTNYGYTF.

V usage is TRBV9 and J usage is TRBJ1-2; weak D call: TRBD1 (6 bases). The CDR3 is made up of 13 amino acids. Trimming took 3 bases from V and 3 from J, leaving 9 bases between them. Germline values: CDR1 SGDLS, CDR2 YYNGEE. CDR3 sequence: CASSAQGDYGYTF. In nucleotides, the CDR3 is TGTGCCAGCAGCGCACAGGGCGACTATGGCTACACCTTC.

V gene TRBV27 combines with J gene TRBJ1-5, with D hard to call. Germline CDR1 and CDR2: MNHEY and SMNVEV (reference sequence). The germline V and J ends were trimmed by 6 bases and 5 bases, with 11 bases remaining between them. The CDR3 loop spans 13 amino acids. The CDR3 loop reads CASRGSYYQPQHF. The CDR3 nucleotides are TGTGCCAGCAGGGGGAGTTACTATCAGCCCCAGCATTTT.

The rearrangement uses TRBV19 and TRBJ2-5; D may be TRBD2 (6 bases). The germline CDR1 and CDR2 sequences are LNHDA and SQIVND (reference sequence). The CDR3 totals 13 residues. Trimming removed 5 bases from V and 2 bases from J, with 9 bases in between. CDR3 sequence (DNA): TGTGCCAGTAGTGGAGGGCGGCAAGAGACCCAGTACTTC. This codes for CASSGGRQETQYF.

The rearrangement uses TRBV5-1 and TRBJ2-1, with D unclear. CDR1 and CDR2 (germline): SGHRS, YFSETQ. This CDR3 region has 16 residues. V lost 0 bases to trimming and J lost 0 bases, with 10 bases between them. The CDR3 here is CASSLGLANSYNEQFF. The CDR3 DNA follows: TGCGCCAGCAGCTTGGGGTTGGCCAACTCCTACAATGAGCAGTTCTTC. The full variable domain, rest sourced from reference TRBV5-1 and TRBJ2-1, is KAGVTQTPRYLIKTRGQQVTLSCSPISGHRSVSWYQQTPGQGLQFLFEYFSETQRNKGNFPGRFSGRQFSNSRSEMNVSTLELGDSALYLCASSLGLANSYNEQFFGPGTRLTVL.

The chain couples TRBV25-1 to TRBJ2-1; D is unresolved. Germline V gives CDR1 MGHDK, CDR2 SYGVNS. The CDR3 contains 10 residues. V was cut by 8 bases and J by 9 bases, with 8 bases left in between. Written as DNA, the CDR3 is TGTGCCAGCGGGTACTCTGAGCAGTTCTTC. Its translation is CASGYSEQFF.

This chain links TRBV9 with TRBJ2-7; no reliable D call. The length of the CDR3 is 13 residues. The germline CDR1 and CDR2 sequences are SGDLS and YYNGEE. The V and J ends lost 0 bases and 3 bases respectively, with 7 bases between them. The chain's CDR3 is CASSVDLDYEQYF. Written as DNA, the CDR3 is TGTGCCAGCAGCGTAGATTTAGACTACGAGCAGTACTTC.

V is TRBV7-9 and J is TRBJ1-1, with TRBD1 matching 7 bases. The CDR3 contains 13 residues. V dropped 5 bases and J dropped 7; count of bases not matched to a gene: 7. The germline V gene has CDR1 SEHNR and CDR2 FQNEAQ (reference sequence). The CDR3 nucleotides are TGTGCCAGCAGCCTGGGGACAGTACTTGAAGCTTTCTTT. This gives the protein CASSLGTVLEAFF.

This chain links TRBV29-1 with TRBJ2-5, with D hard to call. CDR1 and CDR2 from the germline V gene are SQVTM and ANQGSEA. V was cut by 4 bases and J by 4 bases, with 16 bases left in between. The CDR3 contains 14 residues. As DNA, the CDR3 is TGCAGCGTTGCTCGCGACCCCGCAGGAGAGACCCAGTACTTC. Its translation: CSVARDPAGETQYF.

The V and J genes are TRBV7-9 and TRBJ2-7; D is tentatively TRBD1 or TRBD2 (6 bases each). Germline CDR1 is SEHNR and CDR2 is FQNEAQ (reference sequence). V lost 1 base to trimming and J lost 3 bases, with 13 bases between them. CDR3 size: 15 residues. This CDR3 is CASSLGVQGLYEQYF. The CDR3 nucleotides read TGTGCCAGCAGCTTAGGAGTACAGGGACTCTACGAGCAGTACTTC. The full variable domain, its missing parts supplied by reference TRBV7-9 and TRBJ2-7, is DTGVSQNPRHKITKRGQNVTFRCDPISEHNRLYWYRQTLGQGPEFLTYFQNEAQLEKSRLLSDRFSAERPKGSFSTLEIQRTEQGDSAMYLCASSLGVQGLYEQYFGPGTRLTVT.

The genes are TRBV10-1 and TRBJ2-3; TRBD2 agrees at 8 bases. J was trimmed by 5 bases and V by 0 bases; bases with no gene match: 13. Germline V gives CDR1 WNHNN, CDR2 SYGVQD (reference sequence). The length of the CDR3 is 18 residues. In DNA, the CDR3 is TGCGCCAGCAGTGAGTCGCCCTGGGGCGGGGGGCAGGGAGATACGCAGTATTTT. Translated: CASSESPWGGGQGDTQYF.

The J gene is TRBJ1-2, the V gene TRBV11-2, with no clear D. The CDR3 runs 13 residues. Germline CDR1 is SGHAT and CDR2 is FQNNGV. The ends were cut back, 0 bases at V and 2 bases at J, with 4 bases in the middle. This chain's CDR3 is CASSLESNYGYTF. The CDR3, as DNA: TGTGCCAGCAGCTTAGAGTCAAACTATGGCTACACCTTC.

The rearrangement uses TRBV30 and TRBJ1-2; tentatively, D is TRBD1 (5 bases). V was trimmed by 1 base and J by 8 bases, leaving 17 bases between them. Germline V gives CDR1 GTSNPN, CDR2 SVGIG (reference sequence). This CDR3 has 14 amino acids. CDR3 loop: CAWSARGTAGGYTF. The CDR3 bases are TGTGCCTGGAGTGCCCGGGGCACCGCCGGGGGCTACACCTTC.

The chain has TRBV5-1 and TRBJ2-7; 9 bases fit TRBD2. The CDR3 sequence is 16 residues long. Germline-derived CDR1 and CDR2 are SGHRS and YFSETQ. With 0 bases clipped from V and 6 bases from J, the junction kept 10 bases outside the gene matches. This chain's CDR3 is CASSLAGSGGPIEQYF. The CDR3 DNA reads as TGCGCCAGCAGCTTGGCCGGTAGCGGGGGACCTATCGAGCAGTACTTC.

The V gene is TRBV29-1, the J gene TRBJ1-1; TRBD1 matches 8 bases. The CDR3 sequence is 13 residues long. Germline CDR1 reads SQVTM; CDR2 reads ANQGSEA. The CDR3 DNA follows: TGCAGTGTACCGGGACAGGCCAACACTGAAGCTTTCTTT. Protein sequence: CSVPGQANTEAFF.

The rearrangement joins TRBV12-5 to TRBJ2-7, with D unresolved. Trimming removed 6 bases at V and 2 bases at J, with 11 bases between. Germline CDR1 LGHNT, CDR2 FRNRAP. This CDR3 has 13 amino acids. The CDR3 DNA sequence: TGTGCTAGTGGCACGGACGGCACCTACGAGCAGTACTTC. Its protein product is CASGTDGTYEQYF. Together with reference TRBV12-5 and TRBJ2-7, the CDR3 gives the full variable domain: DARVTQTPRHKVTEMGQEVTMRCQPILGHNTVFWYRQTMMQGLELLAYFRNRAPLDDSGMPKDRFSAEMPDATLATLKIQPSEPRDSAVYFCASGTDGTYEQYFGPGTRLTVT.

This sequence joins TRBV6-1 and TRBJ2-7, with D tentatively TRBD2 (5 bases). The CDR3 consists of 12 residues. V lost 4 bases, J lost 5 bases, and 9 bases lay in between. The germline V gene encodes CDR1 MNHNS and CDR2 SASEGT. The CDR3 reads CASSVWENEQYF. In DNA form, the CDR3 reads TGTGCCAGCAGTGTATGGGAGAACGAGCAGTACTTC.

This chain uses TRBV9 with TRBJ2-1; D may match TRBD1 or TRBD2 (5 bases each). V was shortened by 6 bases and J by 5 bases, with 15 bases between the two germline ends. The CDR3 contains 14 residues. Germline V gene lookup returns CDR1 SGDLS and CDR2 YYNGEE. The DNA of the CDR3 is TGTGCCAGCAAAACCTCGGGGCCGCACAATGAGCAGTTCTTC. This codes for CASKTSGPHNEQFF.

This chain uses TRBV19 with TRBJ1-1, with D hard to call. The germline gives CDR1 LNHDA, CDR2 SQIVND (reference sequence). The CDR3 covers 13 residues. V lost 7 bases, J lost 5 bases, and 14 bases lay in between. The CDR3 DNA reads TGTGCCAGTACCCGGCTAGGGATAACTGAAGCTTTCTTT. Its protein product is CASTRLGITEAFF.

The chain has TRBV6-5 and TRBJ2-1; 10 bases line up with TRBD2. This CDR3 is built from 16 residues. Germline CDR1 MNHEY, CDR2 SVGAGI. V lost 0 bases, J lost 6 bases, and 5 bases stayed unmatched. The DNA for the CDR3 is TGTGCCAGCAGTTACTCTCGACTAGCGGGTGGCAATGAGCAGTTCTTC. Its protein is CASSYSRLAGGNEQFF.

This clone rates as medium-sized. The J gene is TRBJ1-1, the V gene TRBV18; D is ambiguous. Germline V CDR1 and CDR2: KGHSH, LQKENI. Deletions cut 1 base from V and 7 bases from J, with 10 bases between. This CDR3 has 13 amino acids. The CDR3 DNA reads TGTGCCAGCTCACCACGGTCCAGGTTTGAAGCTTTCTTT. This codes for CASSPRSRFEAFF. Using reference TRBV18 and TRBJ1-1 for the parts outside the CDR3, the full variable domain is NAGVMQNPRHLVRRRGQEARLRCSPMKGHSHVYWYRQLPEEGLKFMVYLQKENIIDESGMPKERFSAEFPKEGPSILRIQQVVRGDSAAYFCASSPRSRFEAFFGQGTRLTVV.

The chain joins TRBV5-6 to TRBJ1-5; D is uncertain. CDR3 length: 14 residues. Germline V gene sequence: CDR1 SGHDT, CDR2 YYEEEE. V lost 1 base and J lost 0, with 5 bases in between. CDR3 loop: CASSLTHSNQPQHF. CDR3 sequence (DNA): TGTGCCAGCAGCTTGACACATAGCAATCAGCCCCAGCATTTT.

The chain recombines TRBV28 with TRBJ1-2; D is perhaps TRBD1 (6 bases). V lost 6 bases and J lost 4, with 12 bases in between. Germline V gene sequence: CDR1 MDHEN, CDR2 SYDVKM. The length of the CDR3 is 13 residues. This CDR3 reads CASRPNRAYGYTF. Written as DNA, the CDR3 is TGTGCCAGCAGGCCAAACAGGGCCTATGGCTACACCTTC.

This CDR3 is CASSQVLTGAGNTIYF. The CDR3 DNA sequence: TGCGCCAGCAGCCAAGTATTGACAGGGGCTGGAAACACCATATATTTT. The rearrangement links TRBV4-3 to TRBJ1-3; 8 bases line up with TRBD1. Germline lookup yields CDR1 LGHNA and CDR2 YSLEER. The CDR3 runs 16 residues. With 1 base clipped from V and 2 bases from J, the junction kept 4 bases outside the gene matches.

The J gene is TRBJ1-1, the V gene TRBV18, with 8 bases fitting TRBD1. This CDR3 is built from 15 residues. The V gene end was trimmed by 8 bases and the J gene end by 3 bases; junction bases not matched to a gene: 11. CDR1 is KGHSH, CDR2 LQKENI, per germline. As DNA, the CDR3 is TGTGCCAGCCGCCCGATGAGACAGGGGTACACTGAAGCTTTCTTT. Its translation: CASRPMRQGYTEAFF.

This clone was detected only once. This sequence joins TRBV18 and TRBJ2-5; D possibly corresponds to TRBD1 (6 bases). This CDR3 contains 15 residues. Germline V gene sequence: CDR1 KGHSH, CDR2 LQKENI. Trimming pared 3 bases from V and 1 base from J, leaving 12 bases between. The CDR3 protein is CASSPLLGGQETQYF. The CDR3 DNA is TGTGCCAGCTCACCCCTGCTAGGGGGCCAAGAGACCCAGTACTTC.

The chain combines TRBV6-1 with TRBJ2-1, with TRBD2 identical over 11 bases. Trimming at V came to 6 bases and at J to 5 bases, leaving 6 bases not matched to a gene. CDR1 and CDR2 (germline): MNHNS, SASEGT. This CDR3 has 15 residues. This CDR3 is CASRLAGANDNEQFF. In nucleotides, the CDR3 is TGTGCCAGCAGACTAGCGGGGGCAAACGACAATGAGCAGTTCTTC.

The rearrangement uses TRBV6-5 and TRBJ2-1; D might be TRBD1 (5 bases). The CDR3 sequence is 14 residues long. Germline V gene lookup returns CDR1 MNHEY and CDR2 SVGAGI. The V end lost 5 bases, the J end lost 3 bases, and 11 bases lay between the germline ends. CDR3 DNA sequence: TGTGCCAGCAGTCCGGGTCAGGGCTACAATGAGCAGTTCTTC. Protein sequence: CASSPGQGYNEQFF.